This TCR beta chain stems from a study of T cell repertoires in cytomegalovirus infection (dated by TCRdb to between 2018 and 2021). Regarding the complete study: The peptide stimulations were aimed at well-studied HLA-B-restricted epitopes as well as recently identified HLA-C-restricted CMV epitopes, whose presentation resists viral immunomodulation. Donor HLA type was relevant to the analysis, because carriage of CMV infection together with the matching HLA type was indicated by public TCR beta signatures.

What the treatment or condition label conveys for this sample: in vitro stimulation with specific CMV peptide epitopes to enrich CMV-specific T cells. General conclusions and limits of the study: Cumulative frequency of public TCR beta family members discriminated carriers of CMV infection plus the relevant HLA type in this cohort and an independent approximately 370-donor cohort. The ex vivo response was dominated by HLA-C-restricted CMV-specific TCR beta clonotypes, and the single most frequent clonotype in two of eight donors was supplied by these HLA-C-restricted clonotypes.

The sample holds a few counts of this clonotype. The target of this receptor is not known. Base qualities are not provided; no much larger clone lies one nucleotide away. TCRdb shows the sequencer as Illumina HiSeq 1500. TCRdb's own reprocessing of the public reads used fastp at Q25 and MiXCR and kept productive beta chains. Rows merge per CDR3 protein into single entries with the most common DNA and genes. This sample lists some 500,000 distinct CDR3 sequences; approximately 40% were detected once. Of the sample, around 48% falls within the top ten clones. V loses 4 bases of germline sequence and J loses 5 bases, and the interval between the two ends is 18 bases. The germline V gene (reference sequence) yields SEHNR for CDR1 and FQNEAQ for CDR2. From its cysteine to its phenylalanine, the CDR3 spans 16 amino acids. Only the CDR3 region is kept as DNA, spanning 48 bases read in frame from base 1.

This sequence was found in a human donor in good health (CMV status not recorded). Some clones in this sample may be carry-over from other donors' samples. The chain is assembled from TRBV7-9 and TRBJ2-1, and perhaps TRBD1 as D gene, on 6 matching bases. Sample: cultured PBMCs, taken from culture after CMV antigen stimulation. CDR3 region: CASSSTDSWAHNEQFF. The DNA reads as follows: TGTGCCAGCAGCTCCACGGACAGCTGGGCCCACAATGAGCAGTTCTTC.